The clone carrying this T cell receptor beta chain was seen only once. The assay used deep level. Profiling relied on immunoSEQ multiplex PCR, and the TCRdb table lists in-frame clones only, not all of them. The repertoire holds about 2.4 million clones, with around 94% as singletons. This record belongs to a study of shared clonotypes between healthy human individuals. Only Caucasian adults living in Nashville, Tennessee made up the donor group. Splitting of CD4+ cells produced CD45RA+ naive and CD45RA-negative memory subsets. The J segment lost 12 bases and the V segment lost 5 bases, leaving 12 bases of the junction unmatched. This CDR3 region has 15 residues. CDR1 is SNHLY and CDR2 is FYNNEI in the germline V gene.

Input material: naive CD4+ T cells sorted from blood. Documented subset: CD45RA+ positively selected. The TCR sequence derives from a man younger than 35 in good health. This sequence joins TRBV2 and TRBJ1-6; 8 bases match TRBD1. CDR3 residues: CASSQFGTGNLPLHF. CDR3 sequence (DNA): TGTGCCAGCAGTCAATTTGGGACAGGAAATCTACCCCTCCACTTT.